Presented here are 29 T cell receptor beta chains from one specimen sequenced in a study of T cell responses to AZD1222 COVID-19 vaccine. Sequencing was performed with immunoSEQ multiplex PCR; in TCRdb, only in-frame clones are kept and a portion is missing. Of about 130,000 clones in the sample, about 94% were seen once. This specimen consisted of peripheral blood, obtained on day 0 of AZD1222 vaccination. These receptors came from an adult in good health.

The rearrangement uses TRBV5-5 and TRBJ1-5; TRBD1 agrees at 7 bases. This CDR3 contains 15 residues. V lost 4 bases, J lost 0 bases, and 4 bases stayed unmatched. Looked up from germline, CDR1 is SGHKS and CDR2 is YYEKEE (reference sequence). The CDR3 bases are TGTGCCAGCAGCCCCGGGACAGTTAGCAATCAGCCCCAGCATTTT. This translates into CASSPGTVSNQPQHF.

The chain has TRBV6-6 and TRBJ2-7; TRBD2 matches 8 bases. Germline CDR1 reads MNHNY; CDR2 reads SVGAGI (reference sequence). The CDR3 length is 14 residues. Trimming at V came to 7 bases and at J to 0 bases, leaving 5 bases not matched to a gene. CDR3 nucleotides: TGTGCCAGCACGGGGGGGCGGGACTCCTACGAGCAGTACTTC. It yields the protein CASTGGRDSYEQYF.

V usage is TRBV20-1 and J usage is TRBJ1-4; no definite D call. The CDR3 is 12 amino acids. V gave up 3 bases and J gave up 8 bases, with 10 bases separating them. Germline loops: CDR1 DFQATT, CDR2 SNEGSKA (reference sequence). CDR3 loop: CSASTGKEKLFF. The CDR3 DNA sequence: TGCAGTGCTAGTACCGGGAAGGAAAAACTGTTTTTT.

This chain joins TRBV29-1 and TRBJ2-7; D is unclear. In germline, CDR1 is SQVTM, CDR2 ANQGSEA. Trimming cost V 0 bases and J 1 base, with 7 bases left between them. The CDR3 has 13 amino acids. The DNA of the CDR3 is TGCAGCGTTGAAGAGGGCAGTTCCTACGAGCAGTACTTC. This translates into CSVEEGSSYEQYF.

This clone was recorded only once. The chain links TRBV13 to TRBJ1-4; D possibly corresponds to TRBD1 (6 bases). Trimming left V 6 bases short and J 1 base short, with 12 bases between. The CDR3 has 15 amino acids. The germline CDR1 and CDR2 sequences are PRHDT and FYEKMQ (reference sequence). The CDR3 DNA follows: TGTGCCAGCAGTTTCGGGGGCAAAACTAATGAAAAACTGTTTTTT. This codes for CASSFGGKTNEKLFF.

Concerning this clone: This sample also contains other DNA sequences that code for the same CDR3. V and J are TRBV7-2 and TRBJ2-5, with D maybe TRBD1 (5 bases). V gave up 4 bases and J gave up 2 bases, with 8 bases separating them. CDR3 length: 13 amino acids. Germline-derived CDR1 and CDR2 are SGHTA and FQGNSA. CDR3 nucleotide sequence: TGTGCCAGCAGCTACGACAGACAAGAGACCCAGTACTTC. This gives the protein CASSYDRQETQYF.

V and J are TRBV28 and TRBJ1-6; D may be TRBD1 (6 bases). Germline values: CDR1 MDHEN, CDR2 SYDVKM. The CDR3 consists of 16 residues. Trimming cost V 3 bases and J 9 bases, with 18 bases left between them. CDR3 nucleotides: TGTGCCAGCAGTTTTGCCCGACAGGCACGGATTTCACCCCTCCACTTT. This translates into CASSFARQARISPLHF.

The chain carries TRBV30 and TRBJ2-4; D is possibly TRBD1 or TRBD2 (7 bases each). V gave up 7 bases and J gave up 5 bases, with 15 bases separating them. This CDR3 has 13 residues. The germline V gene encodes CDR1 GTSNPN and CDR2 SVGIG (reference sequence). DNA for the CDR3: TGTGCCTACCTACAGGGGAGGGAAAACATTCAGTACTTC. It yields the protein CAYLQGRENIQYF.

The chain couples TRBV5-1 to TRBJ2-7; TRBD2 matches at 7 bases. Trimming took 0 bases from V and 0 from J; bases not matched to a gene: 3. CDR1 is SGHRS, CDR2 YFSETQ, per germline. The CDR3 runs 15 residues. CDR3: CASSLAGGSSYEQYF. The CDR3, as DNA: TGCGCCAGCAGCTTGGCCGGGGGGTCCTCCTACGAGCAGTACTTC.

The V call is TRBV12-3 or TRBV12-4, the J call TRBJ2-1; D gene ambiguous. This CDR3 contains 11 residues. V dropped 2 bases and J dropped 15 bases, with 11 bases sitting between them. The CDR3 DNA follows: TGTGCCAGCAGTTTAAGGTTGTTCCGGTTCTTC. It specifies CASSLRLFRFF.

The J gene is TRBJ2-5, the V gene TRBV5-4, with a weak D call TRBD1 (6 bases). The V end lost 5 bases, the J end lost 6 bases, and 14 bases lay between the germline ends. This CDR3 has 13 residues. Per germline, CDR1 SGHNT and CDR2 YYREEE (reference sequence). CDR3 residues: CASRPTGSKTQYF. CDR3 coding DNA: TGTGCCAGCAGACCTACAGGGAGTAAGACCCAGTACTTC.

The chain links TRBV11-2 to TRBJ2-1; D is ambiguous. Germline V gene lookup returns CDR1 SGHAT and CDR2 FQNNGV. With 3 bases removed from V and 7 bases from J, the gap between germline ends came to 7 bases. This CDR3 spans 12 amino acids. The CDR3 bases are TGTGCCAGCAGCTTGACCCTAAATGAGCAGTTCTTC. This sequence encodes CASSLTLNEQFF.

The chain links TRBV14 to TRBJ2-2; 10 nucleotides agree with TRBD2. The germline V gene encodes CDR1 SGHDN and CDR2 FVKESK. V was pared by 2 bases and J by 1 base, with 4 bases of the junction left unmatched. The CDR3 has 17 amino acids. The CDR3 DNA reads TGTGCCAGCAGCCAAATAGCGGGAGGTTGGAACACCGGGGAGCTGTTTTTT. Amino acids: CASSQIAGGWNTGELFF.

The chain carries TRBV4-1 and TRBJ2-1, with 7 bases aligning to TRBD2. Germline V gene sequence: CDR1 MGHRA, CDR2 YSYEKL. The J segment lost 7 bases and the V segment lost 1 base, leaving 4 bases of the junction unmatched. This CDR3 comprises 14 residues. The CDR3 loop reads CASSQGRELNEQFF. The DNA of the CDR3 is TGCGCCAGCAGCCAAGGGCGGGAGTTGAATGAGCAGTTCTTC.

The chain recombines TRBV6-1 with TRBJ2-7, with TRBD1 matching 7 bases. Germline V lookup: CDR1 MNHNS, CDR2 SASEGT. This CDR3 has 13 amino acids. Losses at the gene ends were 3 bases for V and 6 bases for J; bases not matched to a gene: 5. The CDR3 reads CASSEYRGPEQYF. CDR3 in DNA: TGTGCCAGCAGTGAGTACAGGGGCCCCGAGCAGTACTTC.

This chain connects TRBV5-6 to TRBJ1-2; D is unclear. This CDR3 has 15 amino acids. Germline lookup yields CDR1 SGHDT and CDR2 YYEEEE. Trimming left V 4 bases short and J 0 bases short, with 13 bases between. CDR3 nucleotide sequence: TGTGCCAGCAGCCCCCTTACCCCCGCTAACTATGGCTACACCTTC. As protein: CASSPLTPANYGYTF. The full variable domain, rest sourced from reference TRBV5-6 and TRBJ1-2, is DAGVTQSPTHLIKTRGQQVTLRCSPKSGHDTVSWYQQALGQGPQFIFQYYEEEERQRGNFPDRFSGHQFPNYSSELNVNALLLGDSALYLCASSPLTPANYGYTFGSGTRLTVV.

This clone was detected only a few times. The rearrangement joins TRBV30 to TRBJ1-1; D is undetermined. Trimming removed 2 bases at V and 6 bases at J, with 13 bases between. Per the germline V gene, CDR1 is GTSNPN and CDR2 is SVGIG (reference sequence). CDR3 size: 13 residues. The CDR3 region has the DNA TGTGCCTGGAGTACCGAGGCGAAGGCTGAAGCTTTCTTT. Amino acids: CAWSTEAKAEAFF. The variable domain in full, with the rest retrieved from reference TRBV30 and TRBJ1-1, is SQTIHQWPATLVQPVGSPLSLECTVEGTSNPNLYWYRQAAGRGLQLLFYSVGIGQISSEVPQNLSASRPQDRQFILSSKKLLLSDSGFYLCAWSTEAKAEAFFGQGTRLTVV.

CDR3 DNA sequence: TGTGCCAGCAGCTTTAGTTCTGGCGGATCAGGCTACGAGCAGTACTTC. Amino acid sequence: CASSFSSGGSGYEQYF. The chain has TRBV7-9 and TRBJ2-7; unclear D gene. In germline, CDR1 is SEHNR, CDR2 FQNEAQ (reference sequence). The ends were cut back, 3 bases at V and 3 bases at J, with 18 bases in the middle. This CDR3 is 16 amino acids long.

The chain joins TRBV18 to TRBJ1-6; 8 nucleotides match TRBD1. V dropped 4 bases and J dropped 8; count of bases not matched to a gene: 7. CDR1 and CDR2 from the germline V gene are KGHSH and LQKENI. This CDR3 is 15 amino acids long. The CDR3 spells CASSLTGVGDSPLHF. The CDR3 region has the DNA TGTGCCAGCTCACTGACAGGGGTTGGGGATTCACCCCTCCACTTT.

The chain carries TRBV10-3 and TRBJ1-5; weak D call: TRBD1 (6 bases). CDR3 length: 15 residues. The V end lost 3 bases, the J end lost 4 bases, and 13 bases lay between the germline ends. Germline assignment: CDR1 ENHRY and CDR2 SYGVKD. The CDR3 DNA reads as TGTGCCATCAGTGATCAGGGGCGCGGGAATCAGCCCCAGCATTTT. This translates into CAISDQGRGNQPQHF.

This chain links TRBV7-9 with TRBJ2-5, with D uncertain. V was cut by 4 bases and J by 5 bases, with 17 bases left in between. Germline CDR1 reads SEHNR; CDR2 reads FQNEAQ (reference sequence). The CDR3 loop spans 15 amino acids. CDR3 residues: CASSSTSTIRETQYF. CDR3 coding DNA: TGTGCCAGCAGCTCCACTTCTACCATTCGGGAGACCCAGTACTTC.

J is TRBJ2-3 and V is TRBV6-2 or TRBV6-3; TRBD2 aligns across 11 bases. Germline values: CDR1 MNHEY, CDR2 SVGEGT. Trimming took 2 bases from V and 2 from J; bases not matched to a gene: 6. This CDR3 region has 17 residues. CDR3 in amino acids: CASSYLTSGTFTDTQYF. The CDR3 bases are TGTGCCAGCAGTTACCTGACTAGCGGGACATTCACAGATACGCAGTATTTT.

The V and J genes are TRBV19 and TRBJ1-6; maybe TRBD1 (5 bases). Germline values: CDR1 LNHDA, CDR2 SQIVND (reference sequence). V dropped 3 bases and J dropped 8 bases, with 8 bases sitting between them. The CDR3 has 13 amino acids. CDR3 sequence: CASSIQGHSPLHF. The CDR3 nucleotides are TGTGCCAGTAGTATCCAGGGCCATTCACCCCTCCACTTT.

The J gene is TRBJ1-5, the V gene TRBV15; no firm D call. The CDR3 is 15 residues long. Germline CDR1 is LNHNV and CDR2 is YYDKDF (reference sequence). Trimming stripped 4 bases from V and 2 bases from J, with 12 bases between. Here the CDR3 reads CATSMGSPRNQPQHF. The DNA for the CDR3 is TGTGCCACCAGCATGGGGTCCCCTCGCAATCAGCCCCAGCATTTT.

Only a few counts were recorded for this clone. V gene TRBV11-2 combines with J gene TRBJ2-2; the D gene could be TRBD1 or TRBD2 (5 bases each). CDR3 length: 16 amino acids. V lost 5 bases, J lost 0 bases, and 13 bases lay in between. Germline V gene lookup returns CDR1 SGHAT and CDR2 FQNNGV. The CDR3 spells CASSLFGGANTGELFF. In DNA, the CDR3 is TGTGCCAGCAGCCTCTTTGGGGGAGCGAACACCGGGGAGCTGTTTTTT.

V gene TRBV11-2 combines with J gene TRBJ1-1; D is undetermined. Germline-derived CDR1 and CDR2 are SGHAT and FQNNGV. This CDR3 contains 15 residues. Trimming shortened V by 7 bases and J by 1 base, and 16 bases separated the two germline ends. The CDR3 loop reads CASTLGSTWNTEAFF. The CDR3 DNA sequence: TGTGCCAGCACCCTCGGGAGCACCTGGAACACTGAAGCTTTCTTT.

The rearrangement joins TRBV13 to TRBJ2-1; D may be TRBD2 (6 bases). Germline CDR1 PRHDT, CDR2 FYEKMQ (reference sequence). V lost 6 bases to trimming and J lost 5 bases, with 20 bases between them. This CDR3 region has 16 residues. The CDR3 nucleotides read TGTGCCAGCAGTGAACTCCGGGACTGGACTAACAATGAGCAGTTCTTC. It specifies CASSELRDWTNNEQFF.

The CDR3 region has the DNA TGTGCCAGCAGCGATCAGGACAGGCCATATGGCTACACCTTC. Amino acid sequence: CASSDQDRPYGYTF. V gene TRBV7-8 combines with J gene TRBJ1-2; 7 nucleotides agree with TRBD1. This CDR3 is built from 14 residues. From germline, CDR1 is SGHVS and CDR2 FQNEAQ. Losses at the gene ends were 5 bases for V and 5 bases for J; bases not matched to a gene: 8.

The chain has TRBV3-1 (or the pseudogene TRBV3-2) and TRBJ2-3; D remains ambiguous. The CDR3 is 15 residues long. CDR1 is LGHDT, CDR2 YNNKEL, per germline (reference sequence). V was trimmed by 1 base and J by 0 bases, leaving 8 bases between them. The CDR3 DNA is TGTGCCAGCAGCCAAGCTTTACAGAGCACAGATACGCAGTATTTT. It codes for CASSQALQSTDTQYF.